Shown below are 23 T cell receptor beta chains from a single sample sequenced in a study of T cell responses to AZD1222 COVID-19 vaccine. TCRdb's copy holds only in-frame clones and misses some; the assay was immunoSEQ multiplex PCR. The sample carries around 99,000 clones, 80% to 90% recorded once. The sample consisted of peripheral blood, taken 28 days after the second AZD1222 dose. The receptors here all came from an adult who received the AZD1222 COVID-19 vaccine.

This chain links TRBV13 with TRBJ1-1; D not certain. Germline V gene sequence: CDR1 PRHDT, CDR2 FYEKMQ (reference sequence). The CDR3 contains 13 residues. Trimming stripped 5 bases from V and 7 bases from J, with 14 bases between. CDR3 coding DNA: TGTGCCAGCAGCGTGACCCTCGGTGGTGAAGCTTTCTTT. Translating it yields CASSVTLGGEAFF.

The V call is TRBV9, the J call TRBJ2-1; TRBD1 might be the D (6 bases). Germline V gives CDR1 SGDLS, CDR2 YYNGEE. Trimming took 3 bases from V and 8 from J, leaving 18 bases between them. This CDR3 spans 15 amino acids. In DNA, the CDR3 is TGTGCCAGCAGCGCGACAACAGGGTTCTTGGATGAGCAGTTCTTC. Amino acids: CASSATTGFLDEQFF.

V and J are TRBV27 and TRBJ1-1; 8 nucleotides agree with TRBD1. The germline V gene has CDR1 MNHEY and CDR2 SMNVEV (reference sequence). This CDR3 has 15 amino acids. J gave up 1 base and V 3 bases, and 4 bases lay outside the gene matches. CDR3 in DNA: TGTGCCAGCAGTTTGGGACAGGCGGAGAACACTGAAGCTTTCTTT. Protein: CASSLGQAENTEAFF.

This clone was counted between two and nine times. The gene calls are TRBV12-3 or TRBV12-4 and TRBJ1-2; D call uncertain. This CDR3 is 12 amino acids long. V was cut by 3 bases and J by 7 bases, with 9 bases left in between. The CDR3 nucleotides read TGTGCCAGCAGTTTCCCTCGATTTGGCTACACCTTC. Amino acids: CASSFPRFGYTF.

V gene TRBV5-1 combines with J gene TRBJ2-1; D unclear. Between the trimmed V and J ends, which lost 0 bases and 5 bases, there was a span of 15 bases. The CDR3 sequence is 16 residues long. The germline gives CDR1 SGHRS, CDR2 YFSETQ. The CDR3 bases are TGCGCCAGCAGCTTGGCACAGAATAATAAAAACAATGAGCAGTTCTTC. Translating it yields CASSLAQNNKNNEQFF.

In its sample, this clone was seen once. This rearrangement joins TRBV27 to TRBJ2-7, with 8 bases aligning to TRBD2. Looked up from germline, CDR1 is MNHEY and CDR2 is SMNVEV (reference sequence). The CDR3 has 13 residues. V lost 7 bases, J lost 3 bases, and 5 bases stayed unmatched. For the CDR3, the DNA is TGTGCCAGCAAAAGCGGGAGTAACTACGAGCAGTACTTC. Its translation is CASKSGSNYEQYF.

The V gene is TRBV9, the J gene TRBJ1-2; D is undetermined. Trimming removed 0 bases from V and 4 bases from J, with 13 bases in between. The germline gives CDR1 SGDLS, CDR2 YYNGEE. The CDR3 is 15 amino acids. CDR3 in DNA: TGTGCCAGCAGCGTAGGAAGGGATGGTATCTATGGCTACACCTTC. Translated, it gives CASSVGRDGIYGYTF. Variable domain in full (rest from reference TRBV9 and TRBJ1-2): DSGVTQTPKHLITATGQRVTLRCSPRSGDLSVYWYQQSLDQGLQFLIQYYNGEERAKGNILERFSAQQFPDLHSELNLSSLELGDSALYFCASSVGRDGIYGYTFGSGTRLTVV.

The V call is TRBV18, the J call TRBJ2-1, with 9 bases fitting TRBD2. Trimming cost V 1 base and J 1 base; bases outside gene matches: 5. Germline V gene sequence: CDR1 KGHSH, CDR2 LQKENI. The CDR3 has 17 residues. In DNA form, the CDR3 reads TGTGCCAGCTCACCACAGGTCCTAGCGGGGTCCTACAATGAGCAGTTCTTC. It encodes CASSPQVLAGSYNEQFF.

The CDR3 here is CASSKTGNSNQPQHF. The CDR3 DNA follows: TGTGCCAGTAGCAAAACAGGGAATAGCAATCAGCCCCAGCATTTT. V is TRBV19 and J is TRBJ1-5; D possibly corresponds to TRBD1 (6 bases). The CDR3 sequence is 15 residues long. V lost 6 bases to trimming and J lost 0 bases, with 12 bases between them. Germline CDR1 LNHDA, CDR2 SQIVND (reference sequence).

The CDR3 loop reads CASRLQGRGINEKLFF. DNA for the CDR3: TGTGCCAGCAGACTCCAGGGACGGGGAATTAATGAAAAACTGTTTTTT. The chain couples TRBV2 to TRBJ1-4; the D gene is possibly TRBD1 (5 bases). V was shortened by 6 bases and J by 4 bases, with 18 bases between the two germline ends. This CDR3 is 16 amino acids long. Germline lookup yields CDR1 SNHLY and CDR2 FYNNEI.

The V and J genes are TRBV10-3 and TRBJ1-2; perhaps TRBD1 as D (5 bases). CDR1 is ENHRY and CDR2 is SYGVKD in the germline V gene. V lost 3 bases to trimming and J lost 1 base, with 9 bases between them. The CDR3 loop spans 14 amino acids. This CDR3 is CAISEGTYNYGYTF. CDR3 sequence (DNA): TGTGCCATCAGTGAAGGGACGTATAACTATGGCTACACCTTC.

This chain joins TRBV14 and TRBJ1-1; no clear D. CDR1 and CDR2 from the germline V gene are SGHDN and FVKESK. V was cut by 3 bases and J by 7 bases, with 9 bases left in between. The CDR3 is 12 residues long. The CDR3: CASSQFRREAFF. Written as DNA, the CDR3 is TGTGCCAGCAGCCAGTTTAGGCGTGAAGCTTTCTTT.

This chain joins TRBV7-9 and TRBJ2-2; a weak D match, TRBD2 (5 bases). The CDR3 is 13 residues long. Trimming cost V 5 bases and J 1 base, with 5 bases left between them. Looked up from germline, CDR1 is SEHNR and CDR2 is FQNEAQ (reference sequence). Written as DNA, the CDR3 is TGTGCCAGCAGCCGGGGGAACACCGGGGAGCTGTTTTTT. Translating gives CASSRGNTGELFF.

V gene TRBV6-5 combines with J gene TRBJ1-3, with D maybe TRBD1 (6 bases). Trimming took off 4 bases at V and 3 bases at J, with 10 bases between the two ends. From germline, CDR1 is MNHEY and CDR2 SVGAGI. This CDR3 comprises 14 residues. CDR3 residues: CASSSTGHGNTIYF. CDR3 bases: TGTGCCAGCAGTTCCACAGGGCATGGAAACACCATATATTTT.

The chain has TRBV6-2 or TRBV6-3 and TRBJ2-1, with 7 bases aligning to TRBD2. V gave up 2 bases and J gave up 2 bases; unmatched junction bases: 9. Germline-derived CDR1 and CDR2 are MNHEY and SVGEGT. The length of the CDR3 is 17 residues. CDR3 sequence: CASSYGGGPLAYNEQFF. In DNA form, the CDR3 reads TGTGCCAGCAGTTACGGGGGAGGGCCCCTCGCCTACAATGAGCAGTTCTTC.

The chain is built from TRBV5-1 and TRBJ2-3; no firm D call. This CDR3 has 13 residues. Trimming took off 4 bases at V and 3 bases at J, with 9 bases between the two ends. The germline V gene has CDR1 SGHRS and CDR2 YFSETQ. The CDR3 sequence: CASSPVGTDTQYF. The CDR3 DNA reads TGCGCCAGCAGCCCCGTAGGGACAGATACGCAGTATTTT.

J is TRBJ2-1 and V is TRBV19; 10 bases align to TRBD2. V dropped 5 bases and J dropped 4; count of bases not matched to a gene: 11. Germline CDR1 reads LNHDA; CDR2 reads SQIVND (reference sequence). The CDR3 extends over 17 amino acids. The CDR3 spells CASSSGWGLASYNEQFF. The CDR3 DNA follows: TGTGCCAGTAGTTCAGGCTGGGGACTAGCGTCATACAATGAGCAGTTCTTC. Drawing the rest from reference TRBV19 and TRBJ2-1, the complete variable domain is DGGITQSPKYLFRKEGQNVTLSCEQNLNHDAMYWYRQDPGQGLRLIYYSQIVNDFQKGDIAEGYSVSREKKESFPLTVTSAQKNPTAFYLCASSSGWGLASYNEQFFGPGTRLTVL.

In nucleotides, the CDR3 is TGTGCCAGCAGTTACTCAGAAGGGGATAGAAACACCATATATTTT. It specifies CASSYSEGDRNTIYF. The gene calls are TRBV6-6 and TRBJ1-3; TRBD1 is a possible D gene (5 bases). Trimming took off 0 bases at V and 5 bases at J, with 11 bases between the two ends. The germline CDR1 and CDR2 sequences are MNHNY and SVGAGI (reference sequence). The CDR3 is 15 residues long.

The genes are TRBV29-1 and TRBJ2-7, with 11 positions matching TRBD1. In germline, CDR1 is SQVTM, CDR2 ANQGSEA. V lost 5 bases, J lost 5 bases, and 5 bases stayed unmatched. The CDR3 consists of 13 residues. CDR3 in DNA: TGCAGCGTTCACGGGACAGGGGGGAACGAGCAGTACTTC. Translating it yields CSVHGTGGNEQYF.

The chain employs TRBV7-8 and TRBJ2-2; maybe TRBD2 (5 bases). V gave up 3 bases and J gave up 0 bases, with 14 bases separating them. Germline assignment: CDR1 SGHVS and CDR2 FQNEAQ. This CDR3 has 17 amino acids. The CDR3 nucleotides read TGTGCCAGCAGCTTCCGTTTTGGCGGGCCGAACACCGGGGAGCTGTTTTTT. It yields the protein CASSFRFGGPNTGELFF.

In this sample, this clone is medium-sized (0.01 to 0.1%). The CDR3 DNA reads TGCAGCGTAGTGACGGGAAGGGATAGCAATCAGCCCCAGCATTTT. Translation: CSVVTGRDSNQPQHF. V gene TRBV29-1 combines with J gene TRBJ1-5; D not certain. This CDR3 region has 15 residues. Germline lookup yields CDR1 SQVTM and CDR2 ANQGSEA. V lost 6 bases to trimming and J lost 0 bases, with 15 bases between them.

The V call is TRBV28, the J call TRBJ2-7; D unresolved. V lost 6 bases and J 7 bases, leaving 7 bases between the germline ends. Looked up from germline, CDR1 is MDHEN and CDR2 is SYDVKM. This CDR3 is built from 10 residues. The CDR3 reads CASRLIEQYF. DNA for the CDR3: TGTGCCAGCAGGCTGATTGAGCAGTACTTC.

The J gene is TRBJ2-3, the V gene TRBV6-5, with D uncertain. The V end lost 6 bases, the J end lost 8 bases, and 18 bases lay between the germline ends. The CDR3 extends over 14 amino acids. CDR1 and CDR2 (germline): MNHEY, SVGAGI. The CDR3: CASRPSSNPFTQYF. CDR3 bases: TGTGCCAGCAGGCCTTCTTCTAACCCTTTTACGCAGTATTTT.